The T cell receptor beta chain under discussion was sequenced for a study of cytomegalovirus exposure and HLA in healthy donors. In the study overall: A subsequent analysis stated that the roughly 130 validation repertoires were run on the same platform as the approximately 700 first-cohort repertoires.

Study results and caveats: Cytomegalovirus status was reportedly diagnosed by the classifier with high specificity and sensitivity. The authors listed over 150 TCR beta chains as cytomegalovirus-associated. Specificity of a few CMV-associated chains for CMV antigens was verified in vitro.

The method was immunoSEQ multiplex PCR; TCRdb's version includes in-frame clones alone and lacks a portion of them. Of tens of thousands of clones listed, 88% are singletons. From germline, CDR1 is SGDLS and CDR2 YYNGEE. The CDR3 runs 13 residues. Trimming shortened V by 5 bases and J by 7 bases, and 12 bases separated the two germline ends. Comments on this clone: Its target is not known.

The chain recombines TRBV9 with TRBJ2-2; D is uncertain. Source material: PBMCs. This clonotype was sampled from a woman aged 25-40 years in good health and CMV-seronegative. The DNA for the CDR3 is TGTGCCAGCAGTGCGTCCCCCCTCGGGGAGCTGTTTTTT. It encodes CASSASPLGELFF.